This TCR beta chain was documented in a study of cytomegalovirus exposure and HLA in healthy donors. Study-wide results and caveats: Later, an analysis found that common viral pathogens appeared to be linked with several of the most significant clusters.

CDR3 size: 15 residues. Germline CDR1 reads MNHNS; CDR2 reads SASEGT. Germline trimming cut 4 bases from V and 1 base from J; bases unmatched to any gene: 6. PCR amplification relied on 60 Vbeta primers (plus 13 Jbeta primers). The data were produced by immunoSEQ multiplex PCR, yet TCRdb's version contains in-frame clones alone and is incomplete. The sample lists under 200,000 clones; around 72% were seen once. About this clone: Its antigen is currently unknown.

This receptor was taken from a man aged 50 to 59 in good health and CMV-seronegative. Material for sequencing was PBMCs. The chain is built from TRBV6-1 and TRBJ1-1, with 7 bases that match TRBD1. CDR3 nucleotide sequence: TGTGCCAGCAGTGGACAGGGAGCCGGGAACACTGAAGCTTTCTTT. Residues: CASSGQGAGNTEAFF.